The next 5 T cell receptor beta chains were all read from a single sample in a study of T cells in Graves' hyperthyroidism and ophthalmopathy. RNA transcripts served as the template for amplifying TCR beta CDR3 regions. During a first-round RT-PCR of the TCR CDR3, the HTBI primer set was used. TCRdb reprocessed the multiplex PCR reads with MiXCR, giving one entry per CDR3 protein. The table has under 300,000 distinct CDR3 sequences, just over 14% seen once. Sequencing used blood. These receptors all come from a woman aged 40 to 49 with Graves' hyperthyroidism that later progressed to Graves' ophthalmopathy.

The gene calls are TRBV12-3 or TRBV12-4 and TRBJ1-2, with D uncertain. V was shortened by 2 bases and J by 4 bases, with 11 bases between the two germline ends. The length of the CDR3 is 14 residues. This CDR3 is CASSLRGGSYGYTF. CDR3 DNA sequence: TGTGCCAGCAGTTTACGAGGTGGCTCCTATGGCTACACCTTC.

The table lists this clonotype with many counts. The chain has TRBV3-1 and TRBJ2-1, with D uncertain. Trimming cost V 0 bases and J 12 bases, with 9 bases left between them. Germline V gene data show CDR1 as LGHDT and CDR2 as YNNKEL (reference sequence). The CDR3 totals 12 residues. This chain's CDR3 is CASSQDEKGQFF. The CDR3 DNA reads TGTGCCAGCAGCCAAGATGAGAAGGGGCAGTTCTTC.

This clonotype was counted many times. The chain links TRBV28 to TRBJ2-7; D might be TRBD1 (5 bases). Germline V gives CDR1 MDHEN, CDR2 SYDVKM. The CDR3 runs 13 residues. The V end lost 2 bases, the J end lost 9 bases, and 14 bases lay between the germline ends. The chain's CDR3 is CASSLSLTDGQYF. As DNA, the CDR3 is TGTGCCAGCAGTTTAAGTCTGACAGACGGGCAGTACTTC. Full variable domain (missing parts from reference TRBV28 and TRBJ2-7): DVKVTQSSRYLVKRTGEKVFLECVQDMDHENMFWYRQDPGLGLRLIYFSYDVKMKEKGDIPEGYSVSREKKERFSLILESASTNQTSMYLCASSLSLTDGQYFGPGTRLTVT.

This clonotype has more than one count but fewer than ten. This CDR3 is CASSYDPGTRTGELFF. CDR3 nucleotide sequence: TGTGCCAGCAGCTATGACCCCGGGACTAGAACCGGGGAGCTGTTTTTT. The chain employs TRBV5-5 and TRBJ2-2; 8 bases map to TRBD2. The V gene end was trimmed by 3 bases and the J gene end by 5 bases; junction bases not matched to a gene: 9. This CDR3 has 16 residues. Germline CDR1 reads SGHKS; CDR2 reads YYEKEE (reference sequence). Supplemented by reference TRBV5-5 and TRBJ2-2, the full variable domain reads DAGVTQSPTHLIKTRGQQVTLRCSPISGHKSVSWYQQVLGQGPQFIFQYYEKEERGRGNFPDRFSARQFPNYSSELNVNALLLGDSALYLCASSYDPGTRTGELFFGEGSRLTVL.

This clonotype was detected many times. J is TRBJ1-5 and V is TRBV4-1; D is ambiguous. CDR3 length: 16 residues. Germline assignment: CDR1 MGHRA and CDR2 YSYEKL. V was trimmed by 1 base and J by 1 base, leaving 11 bases between them. The CDR3 nucleotides are TGCGCCAGCAGCCAAGCAGGCACGGCCAGCAATCAGCCCCAGCATTTT. This gives the protein CASSQAGTASNQPQHF.